What follows describes a single TCR beta chain. The antigen remains unidentified. This CDR3 spans 13 amino acids. V lost 11 bases to trimming and J lost 6 bases; unmatched junction nucleotides: 9. Germline V gene lookup returns CDR1 SGHTA and CDR2 FQGNSA. These data belong to a study of T cell repertoires in cytomegalovirus infection. The study's findings and limits: Based on cumulative public TCR beta family frequency, carriers of CMV plus the relevant HLA were identified.

TCRdb used MiXCR to reprocess the reads, holding one entry per CDR3 protein. The sample lists some 62,000 distinct CDR3 sequences, around 20% seen once, with roughly two thirds in the top ten. The V gene is TRBV7-2, the J gene TRBJ2-2, with TRBD2 matching over 7 bases. The TCR comes from a human donor in good health (CMV status not recorded). Some clones in this sample may be carry-over from other donors' samples. Sequenced here: CD8+ T cells from cultured PBMCs, sampled from culture after CMV antigen stimulation. The CDR3 sequence: CALGGGSSGELFF. DNA of the CDR3: TGTGCCCTTGGCGGGGGATCATCCGGGGAGCTGTTTTTT.